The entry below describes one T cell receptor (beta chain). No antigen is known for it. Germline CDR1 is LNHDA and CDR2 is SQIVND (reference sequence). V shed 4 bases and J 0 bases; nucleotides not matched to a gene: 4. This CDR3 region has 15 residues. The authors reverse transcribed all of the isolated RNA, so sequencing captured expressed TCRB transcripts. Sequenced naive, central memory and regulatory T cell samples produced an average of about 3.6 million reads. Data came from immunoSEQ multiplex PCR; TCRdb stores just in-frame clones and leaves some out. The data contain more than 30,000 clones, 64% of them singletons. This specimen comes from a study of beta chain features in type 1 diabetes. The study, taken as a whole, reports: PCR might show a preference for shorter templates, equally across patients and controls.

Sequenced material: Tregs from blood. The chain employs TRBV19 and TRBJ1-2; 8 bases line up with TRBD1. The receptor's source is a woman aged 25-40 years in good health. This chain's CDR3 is CASSTDRGTNYGYTF. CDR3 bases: TGTGCCAGTAGTACCGACAGGGGAACTAACTATGGCTACACCTTC.